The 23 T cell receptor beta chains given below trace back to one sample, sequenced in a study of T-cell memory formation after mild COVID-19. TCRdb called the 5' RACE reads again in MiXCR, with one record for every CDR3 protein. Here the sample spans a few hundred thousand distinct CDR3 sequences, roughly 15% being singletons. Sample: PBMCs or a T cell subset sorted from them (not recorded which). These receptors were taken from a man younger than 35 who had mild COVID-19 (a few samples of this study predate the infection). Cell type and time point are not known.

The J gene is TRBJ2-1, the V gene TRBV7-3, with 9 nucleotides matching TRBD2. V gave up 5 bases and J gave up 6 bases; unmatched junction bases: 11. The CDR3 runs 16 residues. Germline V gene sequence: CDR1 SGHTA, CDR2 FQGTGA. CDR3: CASSVVAGVVFNEQFF. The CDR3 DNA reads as TGTGCCAGCAGCGTAGTAGCGGGGGTCGTCTTCAATGAGCAGTTCTTC.

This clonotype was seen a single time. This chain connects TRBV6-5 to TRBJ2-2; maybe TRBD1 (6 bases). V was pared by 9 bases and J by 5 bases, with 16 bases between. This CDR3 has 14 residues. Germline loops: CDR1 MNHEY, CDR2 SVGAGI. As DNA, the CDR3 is TGTGCCAGTCGTTGGGGCAGGGGAACCGGGGAGCTGTTTTTT. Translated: CASRWGRGTGELFF.

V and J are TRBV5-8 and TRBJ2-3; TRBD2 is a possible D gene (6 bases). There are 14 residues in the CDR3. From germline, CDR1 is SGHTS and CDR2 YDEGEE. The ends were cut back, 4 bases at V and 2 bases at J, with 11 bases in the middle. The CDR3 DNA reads TGTGCCAGCAGCACCGGGACTTTCACAGATACGCAGTATTTT. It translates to CASSTGTFTDTQYF.

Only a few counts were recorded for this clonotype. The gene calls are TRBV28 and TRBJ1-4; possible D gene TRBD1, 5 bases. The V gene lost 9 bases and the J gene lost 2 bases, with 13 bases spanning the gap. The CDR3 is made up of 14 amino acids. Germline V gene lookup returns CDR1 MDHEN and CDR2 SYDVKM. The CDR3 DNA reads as TGTGCCAGTTCCCGGCGACAGACTAATGAAAAACTGTTTTTT. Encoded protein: CASSRRQTNEKLFF.

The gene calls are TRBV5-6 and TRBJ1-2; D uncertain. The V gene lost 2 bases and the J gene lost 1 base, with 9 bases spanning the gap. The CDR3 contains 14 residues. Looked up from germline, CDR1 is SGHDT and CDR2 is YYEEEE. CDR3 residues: CASSLKMSNYGYTF. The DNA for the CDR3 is TGTGCCAGCAGCTTAAAAATGAGTAACTATGGCTACACCTTC.

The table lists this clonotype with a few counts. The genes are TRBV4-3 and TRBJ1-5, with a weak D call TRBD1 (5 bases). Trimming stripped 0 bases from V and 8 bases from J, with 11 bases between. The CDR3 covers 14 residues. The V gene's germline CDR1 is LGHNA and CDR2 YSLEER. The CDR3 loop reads CASSQDRGGEPQHF. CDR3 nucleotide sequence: TGCGCCAGCAGCCAAGATCGCGGAGGGGAGCCCCAGCATTTT.

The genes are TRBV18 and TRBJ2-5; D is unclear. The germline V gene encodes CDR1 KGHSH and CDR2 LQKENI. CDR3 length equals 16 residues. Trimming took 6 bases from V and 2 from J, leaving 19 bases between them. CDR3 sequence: CASSSGPPGYQETQYF. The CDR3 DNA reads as TGTGCCAGCTCCTCCGGGCCACCAGGCTATCAAGAGACCCAGTACTTC.

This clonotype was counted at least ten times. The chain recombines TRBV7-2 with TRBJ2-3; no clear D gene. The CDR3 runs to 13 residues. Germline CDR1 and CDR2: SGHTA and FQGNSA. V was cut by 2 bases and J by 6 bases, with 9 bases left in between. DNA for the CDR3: TGTGCCAGCAGCTTATCGCGTTTGGATACGCAGTATTTT. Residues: CASSLSRLDTQYF.

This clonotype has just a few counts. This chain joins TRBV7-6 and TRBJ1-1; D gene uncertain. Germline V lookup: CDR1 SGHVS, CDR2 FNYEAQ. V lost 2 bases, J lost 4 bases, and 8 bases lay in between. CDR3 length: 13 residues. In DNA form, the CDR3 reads TGTGCCAGCAGCTTATCGACATCCACTGAAGCTTTCTTT. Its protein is CASSLSTSTEAFF.

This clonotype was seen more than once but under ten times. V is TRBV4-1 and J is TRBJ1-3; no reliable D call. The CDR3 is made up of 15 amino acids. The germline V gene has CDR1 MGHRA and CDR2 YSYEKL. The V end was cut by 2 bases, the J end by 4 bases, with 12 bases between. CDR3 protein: CASSQYGPYGNTIYF. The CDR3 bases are TGCGCCAGCAGCCAATATGGGCCGTACGGAAACACCATATATTTT.

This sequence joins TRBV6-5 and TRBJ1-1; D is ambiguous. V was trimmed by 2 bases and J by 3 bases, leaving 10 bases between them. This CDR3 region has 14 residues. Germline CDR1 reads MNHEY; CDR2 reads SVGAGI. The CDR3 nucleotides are TGTGCCAGCAGTTACGTGGGGTTGGACACTGAAGCTTTCTTT. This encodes CASSYVGLDTEAFF.

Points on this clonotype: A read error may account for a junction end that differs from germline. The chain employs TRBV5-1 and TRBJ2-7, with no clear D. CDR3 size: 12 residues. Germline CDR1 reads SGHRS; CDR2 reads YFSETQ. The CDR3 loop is CASSLEGDEQYF. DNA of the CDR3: TGCGCCAGCAGCTTGGAGGGTGACGAACAGTACTTC.

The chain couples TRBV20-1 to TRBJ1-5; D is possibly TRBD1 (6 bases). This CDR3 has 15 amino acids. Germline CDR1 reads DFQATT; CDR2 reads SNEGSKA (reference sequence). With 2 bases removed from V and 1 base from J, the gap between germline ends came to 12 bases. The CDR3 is CSARSRDKSNQPQHF. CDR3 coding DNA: TGCAGTGCTAGATCCCGGGACAAAAGCAATCAGCCCCAGCATTTT.

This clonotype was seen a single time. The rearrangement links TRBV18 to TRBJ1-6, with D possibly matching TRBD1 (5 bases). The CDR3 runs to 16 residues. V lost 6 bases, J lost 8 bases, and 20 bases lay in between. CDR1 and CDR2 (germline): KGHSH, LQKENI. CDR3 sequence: CASSRVPGRRDSPLHF. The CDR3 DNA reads TGTGCCAGCTCCCGCGTACCGGGACGGAGAGATTCACCCCTCCACTTT.

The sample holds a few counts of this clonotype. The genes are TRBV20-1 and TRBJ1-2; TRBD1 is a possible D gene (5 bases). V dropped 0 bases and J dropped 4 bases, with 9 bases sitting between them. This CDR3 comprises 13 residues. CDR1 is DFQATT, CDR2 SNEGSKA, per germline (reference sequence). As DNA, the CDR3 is TGCAGTGCTAGAGATTACAGGCTCTATGGCTACACCTTC. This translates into CSARDYRLYGYTF.

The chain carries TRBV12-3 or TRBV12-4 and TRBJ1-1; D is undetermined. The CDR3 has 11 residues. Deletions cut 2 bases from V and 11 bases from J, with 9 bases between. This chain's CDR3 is CASSLTGMAFF. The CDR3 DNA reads TGTGCCAGCAGTTTAACGGGAATGGCTTTCTTT.

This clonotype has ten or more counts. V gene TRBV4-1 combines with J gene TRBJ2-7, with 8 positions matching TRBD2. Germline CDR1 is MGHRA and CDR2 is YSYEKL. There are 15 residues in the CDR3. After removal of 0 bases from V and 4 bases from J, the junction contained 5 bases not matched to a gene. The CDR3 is CASSQDPGGAYEQYV. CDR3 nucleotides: TGCGCCAGCAGCCAAGATCCCGGGGGGGCGTACGAGCAGTACGTC.

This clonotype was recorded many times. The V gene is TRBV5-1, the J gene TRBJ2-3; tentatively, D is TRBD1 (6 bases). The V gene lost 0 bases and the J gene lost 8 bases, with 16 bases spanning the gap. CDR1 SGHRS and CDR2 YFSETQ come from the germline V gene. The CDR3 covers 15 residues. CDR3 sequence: CASSLGGGPTGTQYF. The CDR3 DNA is TGCGCCAGCAGCTTGGGAGGGGGACCCACCGGTACGCAGTATTTT.

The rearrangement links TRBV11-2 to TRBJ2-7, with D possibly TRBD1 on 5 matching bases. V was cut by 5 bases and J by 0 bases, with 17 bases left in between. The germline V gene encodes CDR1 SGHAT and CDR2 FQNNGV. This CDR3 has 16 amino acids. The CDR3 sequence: CASSNDPLDSSYEQYF. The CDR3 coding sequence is TGTGCCAGCAGCAACGACCCTCTTGACAGCTCCTACGAGCAGTACTTC. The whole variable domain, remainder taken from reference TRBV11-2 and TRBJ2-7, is EAGVAQSPRYKIIEKRQSVAFWCNPISGHATLYWYQQILGQGPKLLIQFQNNGVVDDSQLPKDRFSAERLKGVDSTLKIQPAKLEDSAVYLCASSNDPLDSSYEQYFGPGTRLTVT.

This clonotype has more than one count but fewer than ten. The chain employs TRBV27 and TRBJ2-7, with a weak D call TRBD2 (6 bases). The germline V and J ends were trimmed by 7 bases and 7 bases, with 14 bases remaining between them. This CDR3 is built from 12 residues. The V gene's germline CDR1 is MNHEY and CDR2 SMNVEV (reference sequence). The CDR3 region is CASTGGLGEQYF. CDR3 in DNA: TGTGCCAGCACTGGGGGACTTGGGGAGCAGTACTTC.

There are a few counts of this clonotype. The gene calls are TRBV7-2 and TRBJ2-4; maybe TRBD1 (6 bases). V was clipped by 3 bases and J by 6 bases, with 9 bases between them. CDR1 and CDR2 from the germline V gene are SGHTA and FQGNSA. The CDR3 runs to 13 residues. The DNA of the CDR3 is TGTGCCAGCAGCTTGGAGACAGGAAACATTCAGTACTTC. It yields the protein CASSLETGNIQYF.

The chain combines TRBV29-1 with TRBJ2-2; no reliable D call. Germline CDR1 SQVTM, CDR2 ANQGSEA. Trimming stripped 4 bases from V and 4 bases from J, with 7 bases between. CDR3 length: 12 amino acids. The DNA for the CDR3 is TGCAGCGTTGTATTCGTCACCGGGGAGCTGTTTTTT. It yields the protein CSVVFVTGELFF.

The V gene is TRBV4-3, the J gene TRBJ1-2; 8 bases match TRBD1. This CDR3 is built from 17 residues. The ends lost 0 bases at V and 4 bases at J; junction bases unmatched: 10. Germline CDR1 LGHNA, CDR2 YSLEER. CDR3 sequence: CASSQEALGQGIYGYTF. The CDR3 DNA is TGCGCCAGCAGCCAAGAAGCGCTAGGACAGGGAATCTATGGCTACACCTTC.